The clone carrying this T cell receptor (beta chain) was observed a few times. Its antigen is undetermined. V was clipped by 7 bases and J by 4 bases, with 10 bases between them. Per germline, CDR1 SQVTM and CDR2 ANQGSEA. This CDR3 region has 11 residues. Through a sample-barcoded 5' primer and a J-beta primer mix, a second PCR was run for about 7 to 12 cycles. TCRdb re-analysed the 5' RACE reads in MiXCR, keeping a single row per CDR3 protein. This table has hundreds of thousands of distinct CDR3 sequences, roughly 58% appearing once. These data originate in a study of blood T cells in healthy people across ages. Findings and caveats of the study: Roughly linear declines in TCR beta diversity per million T cells occurred with age. Naive T cell percentage by flow cytometry tracked strongly with beta diversity.

Sequencing was performed on blood. The clonotype was recovered from a man aged 55 to 69 in good health. This sequence joins TRBV29-1 and TRBJ2-5; tentative D call: TRBD1 (6 bases). CDR3 sequence: CSGHRAETQYF. In DNA, the CDR3 is TGCAGCGGCCACAGGGCAGAGACCCAGTACTTC.